This T cell receptor beta chain emerged from a study of blood T cell repertoires in COVID-19. The method was immunoSEQ multiplex PCR; TCRdb's version includes in-frame clones alone and lacks a portion of them. Among around 380,000 clones listed, around 87% were seen once. The receptor comes from a young man who had recovered from COVID-19. Sequenced: PBMCs or T cells enriched from blood (not recorded which).

Here the CDR3 DNA reads TGTGCCAGCAGAGCAGGGGATACGCAGTATTTT. This codes for CASRAGDTQYF. The chain combines TRBV12-3 or TRBV12-4 with TRBJ2-3, with D maybe TRBD1 (5 bases). V shed 6 bases and J shed 6 bases, with 7 bases lying between them. This CDR3 has 11 residues.